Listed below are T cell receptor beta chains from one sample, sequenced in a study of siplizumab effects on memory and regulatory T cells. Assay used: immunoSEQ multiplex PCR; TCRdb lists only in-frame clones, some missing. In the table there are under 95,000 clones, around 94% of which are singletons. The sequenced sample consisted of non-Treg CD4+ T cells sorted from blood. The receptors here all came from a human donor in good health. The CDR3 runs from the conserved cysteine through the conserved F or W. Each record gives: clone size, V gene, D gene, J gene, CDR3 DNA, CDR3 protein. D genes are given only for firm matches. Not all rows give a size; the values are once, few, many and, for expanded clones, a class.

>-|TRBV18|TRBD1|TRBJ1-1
TGTGCCGGCTCACCACTAGGCGGACAGGGGGGAACTGAAGCTTTCTTT
CAGSPLGGQGGTEAFF
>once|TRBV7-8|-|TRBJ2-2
TGTGCCAGCAGCTTATGGTGGGGGAACACCGGGGAGCTGTTTTTT
CASSLWWGNTGELFF
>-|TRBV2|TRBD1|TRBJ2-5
TGTGCCAGCATACGACAGGGCCAAGAGACCCAGTACTTC
CASIRQGQETQYF
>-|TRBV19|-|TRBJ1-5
TGTGCCAGTAGTATGGGAGCCAGTAGCAATCAGCCCCAGCATTTT
CASSMGASSNQPQHF
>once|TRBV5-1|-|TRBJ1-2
TGCGCCAGCAGCTTGGGACAGAACTATGGCTACACCTTC
CASSLGQNYGYTF
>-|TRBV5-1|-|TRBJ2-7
TGCGCCAGCAGCTTGGAGGGACCCCAATTTGGTAAGCAGTACTTC
CASSLEGPQFGKQYF
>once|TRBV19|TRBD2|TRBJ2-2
TGTGCCAGTAGTATACTACGACTAGCGGGAGTCCCCGGGGAGCTGTTTTTT
CASSILRLAGVPGELFF
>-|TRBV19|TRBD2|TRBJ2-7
TGTGCCAGTAGTACTACGGGACTAGCGGGATCCGAGCAGTACTTC
CASSTTGLAGSEQYF
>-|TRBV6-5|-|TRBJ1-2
TGTGCCAGCAGAACCGGGACCAAACAGGGCTACACCTTC
CASRTGTKQGYTF
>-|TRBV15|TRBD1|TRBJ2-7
TGTGCCACCAGCAGAGGTTACGACAGGGGCTACGAGCAGTACTTC
CATSRGYDRGYEQYF
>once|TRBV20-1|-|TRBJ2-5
TGCAGTGCTGCAGAAGAGACCCAGTACTTC
CSAAEETQYF
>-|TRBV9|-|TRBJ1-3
TGTGCCAGCAGCCCGATCCTTGGTGTCGGCACCATATATTTT
CASSPILGVGTIYF
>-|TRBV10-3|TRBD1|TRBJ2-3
TGTGCCACCAGGGGGAGCGATACGCAGTATTTT
CATRGSDTQYF